The T cell receptor (beta chain) described here comes from a study of molecular identifiers for immune sequencing clone quantification. Previously published methods and listed TCR primers were used for the bulk TCR libraries. From the PCR reads, TCRdb called clonotypes with MiXCR, one entry per CDR3 protein. Among about 640,000 distinct CDR3 sequences listed, less than 20% were seen once. V dropped 7 bases and J dropped 0 bases, with 9 bases sitting between them. The CDR3 spans 13 residues. A few counts support this clonotype. The chain has TRBV12-3 or TRBV12-4 and TRBJ1-1; no reliable D call. Sequenced material: naive CD8+ T cells from blood, with Jurkat cell RNA spiked in. Subset in this sample: FACS-sorted CD8+CD4-CCR7+CD45RA+ naive T cells. This clonotype was sampled from a human donor in good health. Some libraries in this study had Jurkat cell RNA spiked in. DNA for the CDR3: TGTGCCAGCAAGGACGACTTGAACACTGAAGCTTTCTTT. It specifies CASKDDLNTEAFF.